A selection of T cell receptor beta chains follows, all from one sample in a study of shared clonotypes between healthy human individuals. Generated by immunoSEQ multiplex PCR, the TCRdb table keeps only in-frame clones and is missing some. The sample has under 1,100,000 clones, around 78% seen once. The sample consisted of memory CD4+ T cells from PBMCs. The receptors shown here come from a man aged 18 to 29 in good health. Some clones in this sample may be carry-over from other donors' samples. CDR3s include the opening cysteine and the closing phenylalanine or tryptophan. Fields, in order: J gene, V gene, D gene, clone size, CDR3 DNA, CDR3 protein. A D gene is named only where the DNA matches it firmly. Clone size is stated in some rows and not others, as once, few, many or a class when expanded.

TRBJ1-1 TRBV19 NA NA TGTGCCAGTAGTATTCCAGGGATTGCCACTGAAGCTTTCTTT CASSIPGIATEAFF
TRBJ2-7 TRBV5-1 TRBD1 NA TGCGCCAGCAGCTTGGGAACCGGGACAGGGGGTTACGAGCAGTACTTC CASSLGTGTGGYEQYF
TRBJ1-3 TRBV14 NA NA TGTGCCAGCAGCCAAGATCTGGGATTATACTCTGGAAACACCATATATTTT CASSQDLGLYSGNTIYF
TRBJ1-1 TRBV6-5 NA NA TGTGCCACGGGGGGCACTGAAGCTTTCTTT CATGGTEAFF
TRBJ1-1 TRBV19 NA NA TGTGCCAGTAGTATAGGGGGATTGCCAGGAGTAGGGACTGAAGCTTTCTTT CASSIGGLPGVGTEAFF
TRBJ2-1 TRBV6-6 TRBD2 NA TGTGCCAGCACCCTTTTGCGGGAGCTCAATGAGCAGTTCTTC CASTLLRELNEQFF
TRBJ2-1 TRBV6-6 TRBD2 NA TGTGCCAGCAGCAGACTAGCGGCTGCGGGGGTCTTC CASSRLAAAGVF
TRBJ2-5 TRBV5-4 NA NA TGTGCCAGCAGCTTGTGGGGGAGGGAGACCCAGTACTTC CASSLWGRETQYF
TRBJ2-2 TRBV5-1 NA NA TGCGCCAGCAGCTTTCGGGAGACGGTGGCCGGGGAGCTGTTTTTT CASSFRETVAGELFF
TRBJ1-5 TRBV30 NA few TGTGCCTGGAACAGGGACAGCAATCAGCCCCAGCATTTT CAWNRDSNQPQHF
TRBJ2-2 TRBV6-1 TRBD1 NA TGTGCCAGCAGTGCGGACAGGGTCCCCGGGGAGCTGTTTTTT CASSADRVPGELFF
TRBJ2-2 TRBV7-9 NA NA TGTGCCAGCACCCCGCCGGCTAGGATGGTCGGGGAGCTGTTTTTT CASTPPARMVGELFF
TRBJ2-7 TRBV6-5 TRBD2 NA TGTGCCAGCAGTCGGTCTAGCGGGAGGCCCTACGAGCAGTACTTC CASSRSSGRPYEQYF
TRBJ2-2 TRBV11-3 NA NA TGTGCCAGCAGCCAACGTCCCCCGAGAAGGGGTGGTACCGGGGAGCTGTTTTTT CASSQRPPRRGGTGELFF
TRBJ2-5 TRBV18 NA NA TGTGCCAGCTCACCACTCATGGCATCCGTGGGGCTTGGGGGGCAAGAGACCCAGTACTTC CASSPLMASVGLGGQETQYF
TRBJ2-5 TRBV5-1 TRBD1 NA TGCGCCAGCAGCTTGAACAGGGGAGAGACCCAGTACTTC CASSLNRGETQYF
TRBJ1-4 TRBV30 NA NA TGTGCCTGGAACTTTGCAACTAATGAAAAACTGTTTTTT CAWNFATNEKLFF
TRBJ1-2 TRBV7-9 NA NA TGTGCCAGCAGCTTAGCGGCCCTGTGGAATGGCTACACCTTC CASSLAALWNGYTF
TRBJ2-1 TRBV11-1 TRBD2 NA TGTGCCAGCAGCCCCCGGACTAGCGGGGGCAATGAGCAGTTCTTC CASSPRTSGGNEQFF
TRBJ2-5 TRBV5-1 NA NA TGCGCCAGCAGTCCGGACAGCCAAGAGACCCAGTACTTC CASSPDSQETQYF
TRBJ2-7 TRBV7-9 TRBD2 NA TGTGCCAGCAGCTTTTTAGCGGGAGGTCGCGAGCAGTACTTC CASSFLAGGREQYF
TRBJ1-5 TRBV15 NA NA TGTGCCACCAGCAGAGTGGGCAATCAGCCCCAGCATTTT CATSRVGNQPQHF
TRBJ2-1 TRBV6-5 TRBD2 once TGTGCCAGCAGTTACGGTGGGCTAGCGGGAAGTGAGCAGTTCTTC CASSYGGLAGSEQFF
TRBJ2-1 TRBV6-1 TRBD2 NA TGTGCCAGCAGTGAATTTAGCGGGTCCTACAATGAGCAGTTCTTC CASSEFSGSYNEQFF
TRBJ2-1 TRBV2 TRBD1 NA TGTGCCAGCCGAAGGGACAGGGTAGGGAACAATGAGCAGTTCTTC CASRRDRVGNNEQFF
TRBJ1-3 TRBV6-1 NA NA TGTGCCAGCAGTGACTTGTCCAGGGGAACTGGAAACACCATATATTTT CASSDLSRGTGNTIYF
TRBJ2-7 TRBV9 NA NA TGTGCCAGCACCGTGGCCGGGGCGAGTCCCTACGAGCAGTACTTC CASTVAGASPYEQYF
TRBJ2-7 TRBV30 NA NA TGTGCCTGGGACCGGGACTCGGGTCGCGAGCAGTACTTC CAWDRDSGREQYF
TRBJ2-7 TRBV5-4 TRBD2 NA TGTGCCAGCAGCAGAAATAGCGGGAGTAGCTACGAGCAGTACTTC CASSRNSGSSYEQYF
TRBJ1-4 TRBV4-3 NA NA TGCGCCAGCAGCCAAGAATACCGGGAACATGAAAAACTGTTTTTT CASSQEYREHEKLFF
TRBJ1-1 TRBV19 NA once TGTGCCAGTAATATTGTAGGGCGGTACAAGGCTGAAGCTTTCTTT CASNIVGRYKAEAFF
TRBJ2-3 TRBV4-2 TRBD2 NA TGTGCCAGCAGCCAAGATCTAGCGGGTGGAGATACGCAGTATTTT CASSQDLAGGDTQYF
TRBJ1-5 TRBV29-1 NA NA TGCAGCGTGGGGACGGGCAATCAGCCCCAGCATTTT CSVGTGNQPQHF
TRBJ2-2 TRBV28 NA NA TGTGCCAGCAGTTTCGGACTGTCCCACGGGGAGCTGTTTTTT CASSFGLSHGELFF
TRBJ1-3 TRBV2 NA few TGTGCCAGCAGTACGACCTTGGGGTCTGGAAACACCATATATTTT CASSTTLGSGNTIYF
TRBJ1-3 TRBV9 TRBD1 NA TGTGCCAGCAGCGTAGGACAGGGCCACGGAAACACCATATATTTT CASSVGQGHGNTIYF
TRBJ2-3 TRBV2 NA once TGTGCCAGCAGTGAGGAAACAGTCCGGGATACGCAGTATTTT CASSEETVRDTQYF
TRBJ2-3 TRBV14 TRBD2 NA TGTGCCAGCAGCCAAGACCTGCCTAGCGGCTACTCTAGCACAGATACGCAGTATTTT CASSQDLPSGYSSTDTQYF
TRBJ1-4 TRBV9 TRBD1 NA TGTGCCAGCGCCAACTCAGGGGGGAATGAAAAACTGTTTTTT CASANSGGNEKLFF
TRBJ2-1 TRBV11-3 NA NA TGTGCCAGCAGCTCGGGTCTAAAGCAGTTCTTC CASSSGLKQFF
TRBJ1-2 TRBV30 NA NA TGTGCCTGGAGGGGGCAGGGCTTGGGCGGCTACACCTTC CAWRGQGLGGYTF
TRBJ1-2 TRBV29-1 NA NA TGCAGCGTTGACCCAGGGAACGGCCACGGCTACACCTTC CSVDPGNGHGYTF
TRBJ2-5 TRBV11-2 NA NA TGTGCCAGCAGCAAAAGTTCGGAGACCCAGTACTTC CASSKSSETQYF
TRBJ2-7 TRBV7-2 NA NA TGTGCCAGCAGCTTAGTCGGAGTTAGCCAGTACGAGCAGTACTTC CASSLVGVSQYEQYF
TRBJ1-1 TRBV6-9 NA NA TGTGCCAGCAGTTCCCCGGGACAACAAGAAGCTTTCTTT CASSSPGQQEAFF
TRBJ1-1 TRBV18 NA once TGTGCCAGCTCCCCACAAACAGGTGGGAACACTGAAGCTTTCTTT CASSPQTGGNTEAFF
TRBJ1-1 TRBV7-9 NA NA TGTGCCAGCAGCTTAGCGGCGAGCTCATCGAACACTGAAGCTTTCTTT CASSLAASSSNTEAFF
TRBJ1-2 TRBV5-1 TRBD1 NA TGCGCCAGCAGCCCAGGGGGACAGGGGTCCTATGGCTACACCTTC CASSPGGQGSYGYTF
TRBJ1-2 TRBV18 NA NA TGTGCCAGCTCACTCGACAGGTCTTTCGGGGGCTACACCTTC CASSLDRSFGGYTF
TRBJ1-1 TRBV6-1 NA NA TGTGCCAGCAGTGAAGAGGACGAAGCTTTCTTT CASSEEDEAFF
TRBJ2-7 TRBV10-3 NA NA TGTGCCATCAGTGAGTCGTCGGGGGCCGGCGAGCAGTACTTC CAISESSGAGEQYF
TRBJ1-2 TRBV29-1 TRBD1 NA TGCAGCGGGACTGACCCGGGACAGAATAACTATGGCTACACCTTC CSGTDPGQNNYGYTF
TRBJ1-5 TRBV4-1 TRBD1 NA TGCGCCAGCAGCCAAGGGACAGGGGTTAGCAATCAGCCCCAGCATTTT CASSQGTGVSNQPQHF
TRBJ1-4 TRBV11-2 NA NA TGTGCCAGCAGCGGCAGGGTTGGGCGAAGGGATGAAAAACTGTTTTTT CASSGRVGRRDEKLFF
TRBJ1-2 TRBV28 NA NA TGTGCCAGCGGCCGGGGCTCCGAGGGCAACTATGGCTACACCTTC CASGRGSEGNYGYTF
TRBJ2-5 TRBV18 TRBD1 NA TGTGCCAGCTCACCAAAGGTCCGCCGGACAGGGGGCCTCCAAGAGACCCAGTACTTC CASSPKVRRTGGLQETQYF
TRBJ2-5 TRBV18 NA NA TGTGCCAGTACGGGGGACCAAGAGACCCAGTACTTC CASTGDQETQYF
TRBJ2-3 TRBV6-5 TRBD2 NA TGTGCCAGCAGTTACTCCGCTAGCGGGAGTCGGTCGCAGTATTTT CASSYSASGSRSQYF
TRBJ2-7 TRBV4-3 TRBD1 NA TGCGCCAGCAGCCCGGGGACAGGAGGCACCTACGAGCAGTACTTC CASSPGTGGTYEQYF